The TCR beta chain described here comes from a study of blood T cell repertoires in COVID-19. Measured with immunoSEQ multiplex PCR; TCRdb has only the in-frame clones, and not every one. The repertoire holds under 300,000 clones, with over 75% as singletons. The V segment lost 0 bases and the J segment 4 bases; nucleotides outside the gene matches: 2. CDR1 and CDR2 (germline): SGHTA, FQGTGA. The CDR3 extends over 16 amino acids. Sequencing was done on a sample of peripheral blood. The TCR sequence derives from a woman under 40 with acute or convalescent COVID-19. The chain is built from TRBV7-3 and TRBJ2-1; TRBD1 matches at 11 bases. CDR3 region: CASSLTRDRGYNEQFF. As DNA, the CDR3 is TGTGCCAGCAGCTTAACGAGGGACAGGGGGTACAATGAGCAGTTCTTC.